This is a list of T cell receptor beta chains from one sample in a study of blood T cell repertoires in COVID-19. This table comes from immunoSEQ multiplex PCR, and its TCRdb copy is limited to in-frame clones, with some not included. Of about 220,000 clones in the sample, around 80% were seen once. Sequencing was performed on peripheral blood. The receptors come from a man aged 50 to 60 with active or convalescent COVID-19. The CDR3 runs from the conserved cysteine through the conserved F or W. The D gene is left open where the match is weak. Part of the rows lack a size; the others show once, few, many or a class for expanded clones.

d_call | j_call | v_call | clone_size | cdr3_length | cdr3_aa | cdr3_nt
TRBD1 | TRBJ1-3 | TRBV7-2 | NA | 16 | CASSPSQGDSGNTIYF | TGTGCCAGCAGCCCTTCACAGGGGGACTCTGGAAACACCATATATTTT
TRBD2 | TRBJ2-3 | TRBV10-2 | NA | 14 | CASKASGGADTQYF | TGCGCCAGCAAGGCTAGCGGGGGGGCAGATACGCAGTATTTT
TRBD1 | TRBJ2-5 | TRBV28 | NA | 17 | CASADGLGQGTQETQYF | TGTGCCAGTGCGGACGGCTTGGGACAGGGGACACAAGAGACCCAGTACTTC
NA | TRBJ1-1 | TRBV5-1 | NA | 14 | CASSRSSGDTEAFF | TGCGCCAGCAGCCGCAGCTCCGGGGACACTGAAGCTTTCTTT
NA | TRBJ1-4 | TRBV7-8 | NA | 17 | CASSLVTRQLFNEKLFF | TGTGCCAGCAGCTTAGTGACAAGGCAACTTTTTAATGAAAAACTGTTTTTT
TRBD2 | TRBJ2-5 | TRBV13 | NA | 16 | CASSSGLAGHQETQYF | TGTGCCAGCAGCTCCGGACTAGCGGGTCACCAAGAGACCCAGTACTTC
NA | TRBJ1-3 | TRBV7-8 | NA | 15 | CASSLGGGSGNTIYF | TGTGCCAGCAGCTTAGGAGGGGGCTCTGGAAACACCATATATTTT
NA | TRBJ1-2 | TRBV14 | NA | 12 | CASSQDIRGYTF | TGTGCCAGCAGCCAAGATATCCGGGGCTACACCTTC
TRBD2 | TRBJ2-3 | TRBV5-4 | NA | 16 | CASTPGLAGGLDTQYF | TGTGCCAGCACCCCGGGACTAGCGGGAGGGCTAGATACGCAGTATTTT
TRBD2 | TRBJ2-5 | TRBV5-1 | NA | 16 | CASMGLAGDLQETQYF | TGCGCCAGTATGGGACTAGCGGGGGATTTACAAGAGACCCAGTACTTC
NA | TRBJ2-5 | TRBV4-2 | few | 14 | CASSQGGVGETQYF | TGTGCCAGCAGCCAAGGGGGGGTCGGGGAGACCCAGTACTTC
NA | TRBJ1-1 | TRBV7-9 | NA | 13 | CASSLEVEGVAFF | TGTGCCAGCAGCTTAGAAGTCGAGGGCGTAGCTTTCTTT
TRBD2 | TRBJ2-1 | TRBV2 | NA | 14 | CASKRTSGDNEQFF | TGTGCCAGCAAGAGGACTAGCGGGGACAATGAGCAGTTCTTC
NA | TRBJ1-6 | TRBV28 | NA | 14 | CASSFTYKLSPLHF | TGTGCCAGCAGTTTCACGTATAAGCTTTCACCCCTCCACTTT
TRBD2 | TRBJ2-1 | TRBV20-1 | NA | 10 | CSPGGNEQFF | TGCAGCCCGGGGGGCAATGAGCAGTTCTTC
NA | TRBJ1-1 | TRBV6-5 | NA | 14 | CASSYSGGNTEAFF | TGTGCCAGCAGTTACTCAGGGGGGAACACTGAAGCTTTCTTT
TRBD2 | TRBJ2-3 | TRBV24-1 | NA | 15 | CATSDRGLAWDTQYF | TGTGCCACCAGTGATCGTGGACTAGCCTGGGATACGCAGTATTTT
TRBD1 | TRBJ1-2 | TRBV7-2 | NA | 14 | CASSSQGGSWGYTF | TGTGCCAGCAGCTCCCAGGGGGGTTCCTGGGGCTACACCTTC
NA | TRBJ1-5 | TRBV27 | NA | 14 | CASSLRVGNQPQHF | TGTGCCAGCAGTTTACGGGTAGGCAATCAGCCCCAGCATTTT
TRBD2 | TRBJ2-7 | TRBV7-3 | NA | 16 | CASSLMASGGSYEQYF | TGTGCCAGCAGCTTAATGGCTAGCGGGGGGTCCTACGAGCAGTACTTC
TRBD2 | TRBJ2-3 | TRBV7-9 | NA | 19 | CASSRGRTSGSSGTDTQYF | TGTGCCAGCAGCCGAGGCAGGACTAGCGGGAGTAGCGGCACAGATACGCAGTATTTT
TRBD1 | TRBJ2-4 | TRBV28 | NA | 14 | CASSHWDRGNIQYF | TGTGCCAGCTCCCATTGGGACAGGGGAAACATTCAGTACTTC
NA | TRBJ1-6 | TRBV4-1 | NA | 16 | CASSKRVRDYNSPLHF | TGCGCCAGCAGCAAGAGAGTCCGAGACTATAATTCACCCCTCCACTTT
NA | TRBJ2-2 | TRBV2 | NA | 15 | CASSEALRVSGELFF | TGTGCCAGCAGTGAAGCTCTCAGGGTGTCCGGGGAGCTGTTTTTT
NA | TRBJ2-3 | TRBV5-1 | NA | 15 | CASSSRGDPTDTQYF | TGCGCCAGCAGCTCCCGGGGTGACCCCACAGATACGCAGTATTTT
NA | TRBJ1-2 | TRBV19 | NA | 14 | CASSSPLLVWGYTF | TGTGCCAGTAGCTCACCCTTACTAGTATGGGGCTACACCTTC
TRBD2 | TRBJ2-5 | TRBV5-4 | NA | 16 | CASSLGSSGRPETQYF | TGTGCCAGCAGCTTGGGATCTAGCGGGAGGCCAGAGACCCAGTACTTC
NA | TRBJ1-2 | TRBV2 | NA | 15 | CATTPSRPGVYGYTF | TGTGCCACCACCCCGTCCCGGCCCGGGGTCTATGGCTACACCTTC
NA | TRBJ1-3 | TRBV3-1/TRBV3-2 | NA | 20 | CASSQGLIGAGQLGGNTIYF | TGTGCCAGCAGCCAAGGTCTCATTGGGGCAGGCCAACTCGGGGGAAACACCATATATTTT
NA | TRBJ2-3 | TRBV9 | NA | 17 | CASSAPADGDRTDTQYF | TGTGCCAGCAGCGCCCCGGCGGACGGGGATCGCACAGATACGCAGTATTTT